The sequence of this TCR beta chain was determined in a study of TIL therapy for anti-PD-1-resistant metastatic lung cancer. At the level of the study: Most patients had lung adenocarcinoma.

This was the immunoSEQ v3 assay. Method: immunoSEQ multiplex PCR; TCRdb's copy keeps in-frame clones and lacks some. Counted here are 35,000 to 55,000 clones, around 80% occurring once; the ten biggest clones make up roughly 16%. The germline CDR1 and CDR2 sequences are SGHRS and YFSETQ. The CDR3 totals 14 residues. V lost 0 bases and J lost 3, with 9 bases in between. Time point meaning: pre-treatment sample, taken before nivolumab and TIL therapy. About this clone: Its cognate antigen is unknown.

Points from the study as a whole: This highly selected cohort may not generalize to typical lung cancer patients.

Material: blood, obtained at baseline. The chain couples TRBV5-1 to TRBJ1-2; the D is unclear. The receptor's source is a man in his 70s with non-small cell lung cancer. The CDR3 nucleotides are TGCGCCAGCAGCTTGGAAGGACCCCACTATGGCTACACCTTC. This translates into CASSLEGPHYGYTF.